The rows below give T cell receptor beta chains drawn from one sample of a study of technical replicates of blood from a few donors. Generated by immunoSEQ multiplex PCR, the TCRdb table keeps only in-frame clones and is missing some. This sample yields about 48,000 clones, of which 80% to 95% are seen a single time; 3.5% to 4.5% belongs to the top ten. The specimen was PBMCs. The receptors originated from a human donor in good health. Some clones in this sample may be carry-over from other donors' samples. The CDR3 runs from the conserved cysteine through the conserved F or W. A D gene is named only where the DNA matches it firmly. Clone size is shown for a subset of rows, as once, few, many or a class of expanded clone.

V	D	J	size	DNA	CDR3
TRBV25-1	.	TRBJ2-1	.	TGTGCCAGCACCCAAGCAGAATTCCGGGACAATCCCAGTGAGCAGTTCTTC	CASTQAEFRDNPSEQFF
TRBV6-5	TRBD2	TRBJ2-3	.	TGTGCCAGCAGTTACGTGCGGGGGGGGTATACGCAGTATTTT	CASSYVRGGYTQYF
TRBV19	TRBD2	TRBJ2-2	.	TGTGCCAGTAGTACGACTAGCGGGCAGGGGGAGCTGTTTTTT	CASSTTSGQGELFF
TRBV7-8	TRBD1	TRBJ1-2	.	TGTGCCAGCAGCTTCGACAGGGACTATGGCTACACCTTC	CASSFDRDYGYTF
TRBV6-5	.	TRBJ1-3	.	TGTGCCAGCAGTTACTCCGGCGGTTACTCTGGAAACACCATATATTTT	CASSYSGGYSGNTIYF
TRBV5-1	TRBD1	TRBJ2-2	.	TGCGCCAGCAGCCCGCCCGGGACAGCAAACACCGGGGAGCTGTTTTTT	CASSPPGTANTGELFF
TRBV4-2	TRBD1	TRBJ1-1	.	TGTGCCAGCAGCCAGAGGACAGGGAAGAACACTGAAGCTTTCTTT	CASSQRTGKNTEAFF
TRBV30	.	TRBJ2-1	.	TGTGCCTGGAGTGTACAATTCAATGAGCAGTTCTTC	CAWSVQFNEQFF
TRBV4-3	TRBD1	TRBJ2-5	.	TGCGCCAGCAGCCAAGTTTTACAGGGGGCGGGGGAGACCCAGTACTTC	CASSQVLQGAGETQYF
TRBV29-1	.	TRBJ2-2	.	TGCAGCGTGGGGTCGAGGGTAGCCCTCAACACCGGGGAGCTGTTTTTT	CSVGSRVALNTGELFF
TRBV18	.	TRBJ1-1	.	TGTGCCAGCTCCGACAGAAACACTGAAGCTTTCTTT	CASSDRNTEAFF
TRBV5-1	.	TRBJ1-1	medium-sized	TGCGCCAGCAGCTTGGGGCGGGGTAGAATGAACACTGAAGCTTTCTTT	CASSLGRGRMNTEAFF
TRBV19	.	TRBJ2-7	.	TGTGCCAGTAGTATATCGGAGGTGGGGAAGACCTACGAGCAGTACTTC	CASSISEVGKTYEQYF
TRBV7-8	TRBD1	TRBJ2-2	.	TGTGCCAGCAGCTTACGACAGGGGGCAAAGAACACCGGGGAGCTGTTTTTT	CASSLRQGAKNTGELFF
TRBV5-6	.	TRBJ2-5	.	TGTGCCAGCAGCTTGGCTAAAGAGACCCAGTACTTC	CASSLAKETQYF
TRBV25-1	TRBD1	TRBJ1-1	.	TGTGCCAGCAGTGGACAGGGGTACACTGAAGCTTTCTTT	CASSGQGYTEAFF
TRBV5-1	TRBD1	TRBJ1-2	.	TGCGCCAGCAGCATGGGACAGGGTAATGGCTACACCTTC	CASSMGQGNGYTF
TRBV10-3	.	TRBJ1-1	.	TGTGCCAGCACAGCGAACACTGAAGCTTTCTTT	CASTANTEAFF
TRBV5-1	TRBD2	TRBJ2-7	.	TGCGCCAGCAGCTCCCGCCTAGCGGGGAATTACGAGCAGTACTTC	CASSSRLAGNYEQYF
TRBV10-3	TRBD1	TRBJ1-1	.	TGTGCCATCAGTGAGTCCGAGGGGGCTGTGGCTGAAGCTTTCTTT	CAISESEGAVAEAFF
TRBV11-2	.	TRBJ1-4	.	TGTGCCAGCAGCTTAAGGCGGGATGAAAAACTGTTTTTT	CASSLRRDEKLFF
TRBV6-5	.	TRBJ2-3	.	TGTGCCAGCAGTTACAGCGGGAGCACAGATACGCAGTATTTT	CASSYSGSTDTQYF
TRBV30	.	TRBJ2-2	.	TGTGCCTGGAGGGGCGCTGCGTCGAACACCGGGGAGCTGTTTTTT	CAWRGAASNTGELFF
TRBV10-3	TRBD1	TRBJ2-5	.	TGTGCCACCCTTAGGGGGCCAAGAGAAGAGACCCAGTACTTC	CATLRGPREETQYF
TRBV29-1	TRBD1	TRBJ1-5	.	TGCAGCGTTTCGGGACAGGGGGTAAATCAGCCCCAGCATTTT	CSVSGQGVNQPQHF
TRBV4-3	.	TRBJ1-3	.	TGCGCCAGCAGCCAAGACGACCGGCGGGCTGGAAACACCATATATTTT	CASSQDDRRAGNTIYF
TRBV29-1	TRBD1	TRBJ2-3	.	TGCAGCGTTGAAGATCGGAGTAACAGGGGAACAGATACGCAGTATTTT	CSVEDRSNRGTDTQYF
TRBV4-2	TRBD1	TRBJ2-2	once	TGTGCCAGCAGCCAAGTCTTAGGTGGGACAGGGGGTTCCGGGGAGCTGTTTTTT	CASSQVLGGTGGSGELFF
TRBV2	.	TRBJ1-2	.	TGTGCCAGCAGTGCGGAGTGGGGCTACACCTTC	CASSAEWGYTF
TRBV30	TRBD1	TRBJ2-1	.	TGTGCCTCGAAAGACAGGGGGATTTACAATGAGCAGTTCTTC	CASKDRGIYNEQFF
TRBV6-5	.	TRBJ2-7	.	TGTGCCAGCAGTTACCGTGGAGGCGAGCAGTACTTC	CASSYRGGEQYF
TRBV13	.	TRBJ1-1	.	TGTGCCAGCAGCTTAGAGAACGGGAACACTGAAGCTTTCTTT	CASSLENGNTEAFF
TRBV25-1	.	TRBJ2-3	once	TGTGCCAGCAGAGCATCAGACAGATCTAGCACAGATACGCAGTATTTT	CASRASDRSSTDTQYF
TRBV13	.	TRBJ2-7	.	TGTGCCAGCAGCTTAGGCAGGTACTCCTACGAGCAGTACTTC	CASSLGRYSYEQYF
TRBV4-1	TRBD2	TRBJ2-3	.	TGCGCCAGCAGAATCGGACTAGCGGGGGGCACAGATACGCAGTATTTT	CASRIGLAGGTDTQYF
TRBV5-6	.	TRBJ1-2	once	TGTGCCAGCAGCTTGGGGGCAGGGTTTTTTGGCTACACCTTC	CASSLGAGFFGYTF
TRBV2	.	TRBJ1-3	once	TGTGCCAGCTGCCGGGACTCTGGAAACACCATATATTTT	CASCRDSGNTIYF
TRBV7-2	TRBD2	TRBJ2-7	once	TGTGCCAGCAGCTCCGGGACTAGCGGGAAATACGAGCAGTACTTC	CASSSGTSGKYEQYF
TRBV25-1	TRBD2	TRBJ2-7	once	TGTGCCAGCAGTGACGCTAAGCGGGGGACCTACGAGCAGTACTTC	CASSDAKRGTYEQYF
TRBV11-3	.	TRBJ2-3	.	TGTGCCAGCAGCGCCCTCGGGGATACGCAGTATTTT	CASSALGDTQYF
TRBV19	.	TRBJ2-2	once	TGTGCCTCTCAGGGGAAAACCGGCAGACCCACCGGGGAGCTGTTTTTT	CASQGKTGRPTGELFF
TRBV5-6	TRBD1	TRBJ1-6	few	TGTGCCAGCAGGGAACGGGACAGATATTCACCCCTCCACTTT	CASRERDRYSPLHF
TRBV6-6	TRBD1	TRBJ2-7	few	TGTGCCAGCAGCGGTCGTAGGGGGCATGAGCAGTACTTC	CASSGRRGHEQYF
TRBV9	TRBD2	TRBJ2-2	.	TGTGCCAGCAGCGGGGGACTAGCCCCCGGGGAGCTGTTTTTT	CASSGGLAPGELFF
TRBV6-5	.	TRBJ2-5	.	TGTGCCAGCAGTTACTCAGCAGGGGTTGCAGAGACCCAGTACTTC	CASSYSAGVAETQYF
TRBV18	.	TRBJ2-3	.	TGTGCCAGCTCGCTAAGTCGTGATACGCAGTATTTT	CASSLSRDTQYF
TRBV9	TRBD1	TRBJ2-4	.	TGTGCCAGCAACCCCGGGACAGGGGTGGACATTCAGTACTTC	CASNPGTGVDIQYF
TRBV7-2	TRBD1	TRBJ1-4	.	TGTGCCAGCAGCGCCCAGGGGGTAGCAGGTGAAAAACTGTTTTTT	CASSAQGVAGEKLFF
TRBV6-6	TRBD2	TRBJ2-7	.	TGTGCCAGCAGCGGGACTAGCGGGAGGTTAAACTACGAGCAGTACTTC	CASSGTSGRLNYEQYF
TRBV11-3	.	TRBJ2-5	.	TGTGCCAGCAGCCATAGACTCGAGGAGACCCAGTACTTC	CASSHRLEETQYF